This T cell receptor beta chain was sequenced in a study of control samples from healthy donors and cancer patients. Produced via immunoSEQ multiplex PCR; TCRdb's table is partial and in-frame only. Of over 150,000 clones in the sample, around 94% were seen once. CDR3 size: 15 residues. The germline CDR1 and CDR2 sequences are GTSNPN and SVGIG (reference sequence). J was trimmed by 7 bases and V by 3 bases; bases with no gene match: 12. The sequencing input was PBMCs. This TCR was recovered from a man in his sixties with colorectal cancer. V usage is TRBV30 and J usage is TRBJ2-1; 7 nucleotides line up with TRBD2. The chain's CDR3 is CAWRGGDLERNEQFF. The DNA for the CDR3 is TGTGCCTGGAGGGGGGGGGACTTAGAGAGGAATGAGCAGTTCTTC.